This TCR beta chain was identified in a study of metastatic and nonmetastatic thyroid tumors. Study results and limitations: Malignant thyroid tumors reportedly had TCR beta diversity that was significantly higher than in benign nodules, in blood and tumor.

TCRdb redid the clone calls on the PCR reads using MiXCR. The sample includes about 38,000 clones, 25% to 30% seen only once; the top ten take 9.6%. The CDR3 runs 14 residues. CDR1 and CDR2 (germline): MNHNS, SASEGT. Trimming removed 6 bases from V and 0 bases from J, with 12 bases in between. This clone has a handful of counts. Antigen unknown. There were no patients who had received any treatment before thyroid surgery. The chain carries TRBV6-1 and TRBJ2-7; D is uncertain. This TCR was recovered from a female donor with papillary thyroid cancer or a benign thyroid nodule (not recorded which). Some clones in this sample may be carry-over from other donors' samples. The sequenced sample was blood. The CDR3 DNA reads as TGTGCCAGCAGAACGCCGCACAGCTCCTACGAGCAGTACTTC. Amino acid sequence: CASRTPHSSYEQYF.